The clone carrying this TCR beta chain was seen just once. The target antigen is unknown. The CDR3 totals 14 residues. Germline lookup yields CDR1 SGHNT and CDR2 YYREEE (reference sequence). Trimming removed 2 bases at V and 5 bases at J, with 13 bases between. Profiled with immunoSEQ multiplex PCR; TCRdb holds only in-frame clones, not every one. The sample lists approximately 130,000 clones; roughly 90% were seen once. The sample is drawn from a study of T cell responses to AZD1222 COVID-19 vaccine. Whole-study results and caveats: Donors in the cohort were predominantly white British and more often female, and clonal diversity was possibly underestimated. Nearly half of unique spike-specific TCRs reportedly avoided B.1.351 and B.1.1.7 mutated regions. Spike-specific TCR repertoires showed rising breadth and depth after two AZD1222 doses. Among those given AZD1222, only five or six were seropositive at baseline.

V and J are TRBV5-4 and TRBJ2-5; D gene uncertain. The sequence derives from an adult in good health. This specimen was peripheral blood, taken on day 0 of MenACWY control vaccination. CDR3 DNA: TGTGCCAGCAGCTTCATGCCACTCCGGGAGACCCAGTACTTC. It is translated as CASSFMPLRETQYF.